The entry that follows covers one T cell receptor beta chain sequence. Its antigen is unidentified. This entry comes from a study of circulating and synovial CD4+ cells in juvenile arthritis. The V end was cut by 7 bases, the J end by 8 bases, with 26 bases between. CDR3 length: 17 amino acids. CDR1 MDHEN and CDR2 SYDVKM come from the germline V gene. This table comes from immunoSEQ multiplex PCR, and its TCRdb copy is limited to in-frame clones, with some not included. The sample lists about 34,000 clones; nearly 97% were seen once. Notes on the study in general: Bulk blood CD4 repertoires were more diverse than these.

This receptor was taken from a human donor with juvenile idiopathic arthritis. Material: CD4+ T cells from blood. The chain has TRBV28 and TRBJ2-2; perhaps TRBD2 as D (6 bases). CDR3 DNA sequence: TGTGCCAGCAAGGAGCCAGCGGGCCGTGGGGTATCAGGGGAGCTGTTTTTT. Translation: CASKEPAGRGVSGELFF. The entire variable domain, with the rest obtained from reference TRBV28 and TRBJ2-2, is as follows: DVKVTQSSRYLVKRTGEKVFLECVQDMDHENMFWYRQDPGLGLRLIYFSYDVKMKEKGDIPEGYSVSREKKERFSLILESASTNQTSMYLCASKEPAGRGVSGELFFGEGSRLTVL.